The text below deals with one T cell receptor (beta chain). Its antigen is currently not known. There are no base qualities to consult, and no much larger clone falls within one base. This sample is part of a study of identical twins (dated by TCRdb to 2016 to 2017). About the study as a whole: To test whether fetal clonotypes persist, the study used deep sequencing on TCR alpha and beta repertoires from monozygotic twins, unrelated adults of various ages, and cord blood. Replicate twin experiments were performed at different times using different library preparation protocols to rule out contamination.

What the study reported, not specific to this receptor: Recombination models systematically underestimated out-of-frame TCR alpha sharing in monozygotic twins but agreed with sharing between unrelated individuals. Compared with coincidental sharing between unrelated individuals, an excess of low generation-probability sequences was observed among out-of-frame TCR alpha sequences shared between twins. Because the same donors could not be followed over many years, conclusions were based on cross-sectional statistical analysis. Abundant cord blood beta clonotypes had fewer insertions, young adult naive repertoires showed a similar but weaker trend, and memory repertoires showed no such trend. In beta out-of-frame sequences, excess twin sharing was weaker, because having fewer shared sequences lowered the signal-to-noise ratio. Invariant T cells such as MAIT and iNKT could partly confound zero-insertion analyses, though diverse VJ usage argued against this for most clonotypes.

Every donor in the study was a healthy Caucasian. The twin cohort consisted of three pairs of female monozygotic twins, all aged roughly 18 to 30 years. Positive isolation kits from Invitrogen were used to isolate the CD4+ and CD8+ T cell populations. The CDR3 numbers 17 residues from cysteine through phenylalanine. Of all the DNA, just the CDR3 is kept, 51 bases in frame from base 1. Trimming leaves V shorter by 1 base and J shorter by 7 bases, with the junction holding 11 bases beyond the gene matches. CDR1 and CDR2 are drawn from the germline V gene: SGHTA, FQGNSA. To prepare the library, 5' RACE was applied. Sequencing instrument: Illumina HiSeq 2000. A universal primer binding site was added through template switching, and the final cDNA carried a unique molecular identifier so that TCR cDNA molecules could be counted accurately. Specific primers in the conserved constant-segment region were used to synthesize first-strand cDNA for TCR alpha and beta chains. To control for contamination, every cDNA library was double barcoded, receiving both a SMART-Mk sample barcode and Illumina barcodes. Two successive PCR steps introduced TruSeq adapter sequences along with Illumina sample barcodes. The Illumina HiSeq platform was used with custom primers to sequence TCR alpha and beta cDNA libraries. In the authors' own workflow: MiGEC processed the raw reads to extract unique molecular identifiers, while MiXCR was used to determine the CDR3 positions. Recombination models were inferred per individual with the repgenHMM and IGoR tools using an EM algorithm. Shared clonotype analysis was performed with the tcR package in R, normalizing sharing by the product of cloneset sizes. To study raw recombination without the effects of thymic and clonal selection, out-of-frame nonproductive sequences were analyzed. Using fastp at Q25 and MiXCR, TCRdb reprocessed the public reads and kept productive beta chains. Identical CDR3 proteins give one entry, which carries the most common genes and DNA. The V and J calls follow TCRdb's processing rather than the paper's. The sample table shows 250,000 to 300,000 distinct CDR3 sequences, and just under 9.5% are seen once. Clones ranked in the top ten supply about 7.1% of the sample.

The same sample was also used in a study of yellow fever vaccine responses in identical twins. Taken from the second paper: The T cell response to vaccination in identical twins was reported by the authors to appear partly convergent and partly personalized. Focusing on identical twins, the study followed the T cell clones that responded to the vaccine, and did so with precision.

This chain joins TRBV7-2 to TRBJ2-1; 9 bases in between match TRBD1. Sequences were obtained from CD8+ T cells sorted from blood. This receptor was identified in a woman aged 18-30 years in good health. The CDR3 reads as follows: CASSLVVGTGYKNEQFF. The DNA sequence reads TGTGCCAGCAGCTTAGTGGTAGGGACAGGGTACAAGAATGAGCAGTTCTTC.